A selection of T cell receptor beta chains follows, all from one sample in a study of OX40 agonist ivuxolimab in advanced cancers. Sequencing was performed with immunoSEQ multiplex PCR; in TCRdb, only in-frame clones are kept and a portion is missing. This repertoire shows about 150,000 clones, approximately 94% found once; its top ten account for about 0.31%. The starting material was CD4+ or CD8+ T cells sorted from blood, obtained in a trial of the OX40 agonist ivuxolimab. The receptors stem from an adult with an advanced solid tumor such as melanoma, head and neck, liver or kidney cancer. The CDR3 runs from the conserved cysteine through the conserved F or W. D genes are given only for firm matches. Clone size appears in some rows only: once, few, many, or a class for an expanded clone.

clone_size: NA; d_call: TRBD2; v_call: TRBV28; j_call: TRBJ2-7; cdr3_aa: CASSFRVVREVLYEQYF; cdr3_nt: TGTGCCAGCAGTTTCCGCGTCGTCCGGGAGGTCCTTTACGAGCAGTACTTC
clone_size: NA; d_call: TRBD2; v_call: TRBV5-6; j_call: TRBJ2-2; cdr3_aa: CASSLRWASGGANTGELFF; cdr3_nt: TGTGCCAGCAGCTTGAGGTGGGCTAGCGGGGGGGCGAACACCGGGGAGCTGTTTTTT
clone_size: NA; d_call: NA; v_call: TRBV2; j_call: TRBJ2-3; cdr3_aa: CASRRAGGADTQYF; cdr3_nt: TGTGCCAGCAGGAGAGCCGGAGGGGCAGATACGCAGTATTTT
clone_size: once; d_call: NA; v_call: TRBV6-5; j_call: TRBJ1-5; cdr3_aa: CASSTDQPQHF; cdr3_nt: TGTGCCAGCAGTACTGATCAGCCCCAGCATTTT
clone_size: NA; d_call: NA; v_call: TRBV7-8; j_call: TRBJ2-7; cdr3_aa: CASSLRGAGSTYEQYF; cdr3_nt: TGTGCCAGCAGCTTAAGGGGGGCAGGGTCTACCTACGAGCAGTACTTC
clone_size: NA; d_call: NA; v_call: TRBV4-1; j_call: TRBJ2-7; cdr3_aa: CASSQLGLPRGEQYF; cdr3_nt: TGCGCCAGCAGCCAACTCGGGCTCCCGAGGGGCGAGCAGTACTTC
clone_size: NA; d_call: NA; v_call: TRBV18; j_call: TRBJ1-1; cdr3_aa: CASSPEAEMNTEAFF; cdr3_nt: TGTGCCAGCTCACCGGAGGCGGAAATGAACACTGAAGCTTTCTTT
clone_size: NA; d_call: NA; v_call: TRBV5-6; j_call: TRBJ1-5; cdr3_aa: CASSRRGAQGLTQHF; cdr3_nt: TGTGCCAGCAGCCGGAGAGGGGCACAGGGCTTGACCCAGCATTTT
clone_size: once; d_call: NA; v_call: TRBV6-1; j_call: TRBJ1-4; cdr3_aa: CASSDGTTNEKLFF; cdr3_nt: TGTGCCAGCAGTGATGGAACAACTAATGAAAAACTGTTTTTT
clone_size: NA; d_call: NA; v_call: TRBV30; j_call: TRBJ2-7; cdr3_aa: CAWSGGTMYEQYF; cdr3_nt: TGTGCCTGGAGTGGGGGGACGATGTACGAGCAGTACTTC
clone_size: NA; d_call: NA; v_call: TRBV27; j_call: TRBJ1-5; cdr3_aa: CASSADPGVGGSNQPQHF; cdr3_nt: TGTGCCAGCAGTGCCGACCCAGGGGTCGGAGGAAGCAATCAGCCCCAGCATTTT
clone_size: NA; d_call: TRBD1; v_call: TRBV4-1; j_call: TRBJ2-7; cdr3_aa: CASSHPGQGSYEQYF; cdr3_nt: TGCGCCAGCAGCCACCCGGGACAGGGGAGCTACGAGCAGTACTTC
clone_size: few; d_call: NA; v_call: TRBV27; j_call: TRBJ1-5; cdr3_aa: CASSPQGYQPQHF; cdr3_nt: TGTGCCAGCAGCCCACAGGGTTACCAGCCCCAGCATTTT
clone_size: NA; d_call: NA; v_call: TRBV5-1; j_call: TRBJ2-7; cdr3_aa: CASSFNSYEQYF; cdr3_nt: TGCGCCAGCAGCTTTAACAGCTACGAGCAGTACTTC
clone_size: NA; d_call: NA; v_call: TRBV9; j_call: TRBJ2-1; cdr3_aa: CASTPRGAATYNEQFF; cdr3_nt: TGTGCCAGCACCCCTCGGGGAGCGGCCACCTACAATGAGCAGTTCTTC
clone_size: NA; d_call: NA; v_call: TRBV5-1; j_call: TRBJ2-2; cdr3_aa: CASSSGTKITGELFF; cdr3_nt: TGCGCCAGCAGCTCCGGGACCAAGATCACCGGGGAGCTGTTTTTT
clone_size: NA; d_call: TRBD1; v_call: TRBV5-5; j_call: TRBJ2-3; cdr3_aa: CASSITPGTGAHTQYF; cdr3_nt: TGTGCCAGCAGCATCACCCCCGGGACAGGTGCCCATACGCAGTATTTT
clone_size: few; d_call: TRBD1; v_call: TRBV5-1; j_call: TRBJ2-7; cdr3_aa: CASSLGEGGQFTYEQYF; cdr3_nt: TGCGCCAGCAGCTTGGGGGAAGGGGGACAGTTCACCTACGAGCAGTACTTC
clone_size: NA; d_call: TRBD1; v_call: TRBV10-3; j_call: TRBJ1-4; cdr3_aa: CAISSTGGVSEKLFF; cdr3_nt: TGTGCCATCAGTTCCACAGGGGGAGTTAGTGAAAAACTGTTTTTT
clone_size: NA; d_call: NA; v_call: TRBV7-9; j_call: TRBJ1-1; cdr3_aa: CASSLITREENTEAFF; cdr3_nt: TGTGCCAGCAGCCTGATTACCAGGGAGGAGAACACTGAAGCTTTCTTT
clone_size: NA; d_call: NA; v_call: TRBV29-1; j_call: TRBJ1-4; cdr3_aa: CSVGGPNEKLFF; cdr3_nt: TGCAGCGTTGGTGGACCTAATGAAAAACTGTTTTTT
clone_size: NA; d_call: NA; v_call: TRBV6-5; j_call: TRBJ2-7; cdr3_aa: CASRDTYYEQYF; cdr3_nt: TGTGCCAGCCGGGACACTTACTACGAGCAGTACTTC
clone_size: NA; d_call: NA; v_call: TRBV6-1; j_call: TRBJ2-7; cdr3_aa: CASSPLLSSYEQYF; cdr3_nt: TGTGCCAGCAGTCCACTCCTGAGCTCCTACGAGCAGTACTTC
clone_size: NA; d_call: NA; v_call: TRBV30; j_call: TRBJ2-5; cdr3_aa: CAWTSGGSGAQYF; cdr3_nt: TGTGCCTGGACCTCAGGGGGGTCCGGGGCCCAGTACTTC
clone_size: NA; d_call: NA; v_call: TRBV2; j_call: TRBJ1-2; cdr3_aa: CASRGLRGYTF; cdr3_nt: TGTGCCAGCAGGGGACTGAGGGGCTACACCTTC
clone_size: NA; d_call: NA; v_call: TRBV4-1; j_call: TRBJ2-7; cdr3_aa: CASSQSTGGLPYEQYF; cdr3_nt: TGCGCCAGCAGCCAGTCTACAGGAGGATTGCCCTACGAGCAGTACTTC
clone_size: NA; d_call: NA; v_call: TRBV7-2; j_call: TRBJ2-5; cdr3_aa: CASSFLDPSLLYQETQYF; cdr3_nt: TGTGCCAGCAGCTTCCTGGACCCGTCACTTCTGTACCAAGAGACCCAGTACTTC
clone_size: NA; d_call: TRBD1; v_call: TRBV5-1; j_call: TRBJ2-5; cdr3_aa: CASSLWAGGPETQYF; cdr3_nt: TGCGCCAGCAGCTTGTGGGCAGGGGGCCCAGAGACCCAGTACTTC
clone_size: NA; d_call: NA; v_call: TRBV6-1; j_call: TRBJ1-4; cdr3_aa: CASIFSGGEKLFF; cdr3_nt: TGTGCCAGCATCTTCTCCGGAGGCGAAAAACTGTTTTTT
clone_size: NA; d_call: NA; v_call: TRBV28; j_call: TRBJ2-5; cdr3_aa: CASRWGRRETQYF; cdr3_nt: TGTGCCAGCAGATGGGGCAGGAGGGAGACCCAGTACTTC
clone_size: NA; d_call: TRBD1; v_call: TRBV4-2; j_call: TRBJ1-6; cdr3_aa: CASRKGDSPYNSPLHF; cdr3_nt: TGTGCCAGCAGGAAGGGGGACAGTCCCTATAATTCACCCCTCCACTTT
clone_size: NA; d_call: TRBD1; v_call: TRBV7-2; j_call: TRBJ1-1; cdr3_aa: CASSWTGSTEAFF; cdr3_nt: TGTGCCAGCAGCTGGACAGGGAGCACTGAAGCTTTCTTT
clone_size: NA; d_call: TRBD1; v_call: TRBV9; j_call: TRBJ1-2; cdr3_aa: CASSVGQAALYGYTF; cdr3_nt: TGTGCCAGCAGCGTCGGACAGGCCGCCCTCTATGGCTACACCTTC
clone_size: NA; d_call: NA; v_call: TRBV9; j_call: TRBJ2-1; cdr3_aa: CASSVGTSSYNEQFF; cdr3_nt: TGTGCCAGCAGCGTCGGGACCAGTAGCTACAATGAGCAGTTCTTC
clone_size: NA; d_call: NA; v_call: TRBV6-4; j_call: TRBJ1-1; cdr3_aa: CASRDHKNTEAFF; cdr3_nt: TGTGCCAGCAGAGACCACAAGAACACTGAAGCTTTCTTT
clone_size: NA; d_call: NA; v_call: TRBV5-1; j_call: TRBJ2-4; cdr3_aa: CASSSGHENIQYF; cdr3_nt: TGCGCCAGCAGCTCGGGACATGAAAACATTCAGTACTTC
clone_size: few; d_call: NA; v_call: TRBV12-2; j_call: TRBJ1-2; cdr3_aa: CASRLEIRGGYGYTF; cdr3_nt: TGTGCAAGTCGCTTAGAGATTCGGGGTGGCTATGGCTACACCTTC
clone_size: NA; d_call: NA; v_call: TRBV5-4; j_call: TRBJ2-2; cdr3_aa: CASSQGGTNTGELFF; cdr3_nt: TGTGCCAGCAGCCAGGGGGGGACGAACACCGGGGAGCTGTTTTTT
clone_size: NA; d_call: NA; v_call: TRBV5-4; j_call: TRBJ2-5; cdr3_aa: CASSLRAVQGKETQYF; cdr3_nt: TGTGCCAGCAGCCTGAGGGCCGTCCAGGGGAAAGAGACCCAGTACTTC
clone_size: NA; d_call: TRBD1; v_call: TRBV7-2; j_call: TRBJ2-3; cdr3_aa: CASSPQGPDTQYF; cdr3_nt: TGTGCCAGCAGCCCACAGGGGCCAGATACGCAGTATTTT
clone_size: NA; d_call: NA; v_call: TRBV5-1; j_call: TRBJ2-7; cdr3_aa: CASSLNSGDPYEQYF; cdr3_nt: TGCGCCAGCAGCTTGAATAGCGGAGACCCCTACGAGCAGTACTTC
clone_size: once; d_call: NA; v_call: TRBV21-1; j_call: TRBJ1-1; cdr3_aa: CASSKGTGEVTEAFF; cdr3_nt: TGTGCCAGCAGCAAAGGGACAGGGGAAGTCACTGAAGCTTTCTTT
clone_size: NA; d_call: NA; v_call: TRBV6-6; j_call: TRBJ1-1; cdr3_aa: CASSPVGDTEAFF; cdr3_nt: TGTGCCAGCAGCCCCGTGGGGGACACTGAAGCTTTCTTT
clone_size: once; d_call: TRBD1; v_call: TRBV19; j_call: TRBJ2-2; cdr3_aa: CASRQGVNTGELFF; cdr3_nt: TGTGCCAGCCGACAGGGGGTCAACACCGGGGAGCTGTTTTTT
clone_size: NA; d_call: TRBD1; v_call: TRBV29-1; j_call: TRBJ1-1; cdr3_aa: CSADRGNTEAFF; cdr3_nt: TGCAGCGCGGACAGGGGGAACACTGAAGCTTTCTTT
clone_size: NA; d_call: TRBD2; v_call: TRBV19; j_call: TRBJ2-2; cdr3_aa: CASSIGLAGDIGTGELFF; cdr3_nt: TGTGCCAGTAGTATCGGGCTAGCGGGGGACATCGGCACCGGGGAGCTGTTTTTT
clone_size: few; d_call: NA; v_call: TRBV6-1; j_call: TRBJ1-5; cdr3_aa: CASRGTLLQPQHF; cdr3_nt: TGTGCCAGCAGGGGGACATTGCTCCAGCCCCAGCATTTT
clone_size: NA; d_call: TRBD1; v_call: TRBV5-1; j_call: TRBJ2-5; cdr3_aa: CASSNGYRGRETQYF; cdr3_nt: TGCGCCAGCAGCAATGGTTACAGGGGACGAGAGACCCAGTACTTC
clone_size: NA; d_call: NA; v_call: TRBV30; j_call: TRBJ2-1; cdr3_aa: CAWSSGTPNVQFF; cdr3_nt: TGTGCCTGGAGTTCCGGGACCCCCAATGTGCAGTTCTTC
clone_size: NA; d_call: NA; v_call: TRBV19; j_call: TRBJ2-3; cdr3_aa: CASSTPGWGETDTQYF; cdr3_nt: TGTGCCAGTAGTACCCCCGGGTGGGGGGAGACAGATACGCAGTATTTT
clone_size: NA; d_call: TRBD1; v_call: TRBV6-5; j_call: TRBJ2-3; cdr3_aa: CASRVSGGGTDTQYF; cdr3_nt: TGTGCCAGCAGGGTTTCAGGGGGAGGCACAGATACGCAGTATTTT
clone_size: NA; d_call: TRBD1; v_call: TRBV7-2; j_call: TRBJ2-7; cdr3_aa: CASSLTGTGDYEQYF; cdr3_nt: TGTGCCAGCAGCTTAACCGGGACAGGGGACTACGAGCAGTACTTC
clone_size: NA; d_call: TRBD1; v_call: TRBV5-1; j_call: TRBJ2-1; cdr3_aa: CASSSYFGDSQQYGQFF; cdr3_nt: TGCGCCAGCAGCTCTTATTTCGGGGACAGCCAACAATATGGGCAGTTCTTC
clone_size: NA; d_call: NA; v_call: TRBV10-3; j_call: TRBJ1-1; cdr3_aa: CAINSGVMNTEAFF; cdr3_nt: TGTGCCATCAATTCAGGGGTCATGAACACTGAAGCTTTCTTT
clone_size: NA; d_call: NA; v_call: TRBV5-1; j_call: TRBJ2-1; cdr3_aa: CASSLQGPSYNEQFF; cdr3_nt: TGCGCCAGCAGCTTGCAGGGTCCTTCCTACAATGAGCAGTTCTTC
clone_size: NA; d_call: TRBD1; v_call: TRBV25-1; j_call: TRBJ2-5; cdr3_aa: CASSNTGTVQETQYF; cdr3_nt: TGTGCCAGCAGCAATACCGGGACAGTCCAAGAGACCCAGTACTTC
clone_size: NA; d_call: NA; v_call: TRBV6-1; j_call: TRBJ1-2; cdr3_aa: CASRGDPREDYGYTF; cdr3_nt: TGTGCCAGCAGGGGGGACCCAAGGGAGGACTATGGCTACACCTTC
clone_size: NA; d_call: NA; v_call: TRBV4-2; j_call: TRBJ2-4; cdr3_aa: CASSQDLASKNIQYF; cdr3_nt: TGTGCCAGCAGCCAAGACTTGGCGTCCAAAAACATTCAGTACTTC